In this sample, the clone carrying this T cell receptor (beta chain) turned up many times. The sample originates from a study of regulatory T cells in long-lasting Graves disease. Investigators prepared the TCR beta libraries by applying iRepertoire HTBI primers and Arm-PCR of CDR3 regions. TCRdb passed the multiplex PCR reads through MiXCR, listing each CDR3 protein once. Among 400,000 or so distinct CDR3 sequences listed, around 21% were seen once. The sample's time point: persistent/refractory GD, antithyroid drugs over 5 years with positive TRAb. PBMC RNA served as the TCR library source. Germline V gives CDR1 SNHLY, CDR2 FYNNEI. This CDR3 region has 13 residues. Trimming at V came to 6 bases and at J to 7 bases, leaving 3 bases not matched to a gene.

J is TRBJ1-2 and V is TRBV2, with 12 bases that match TRBD1. Here the sequenced sample was peripheral blood mononuclear cells (PBMCs), taken when the disease was refractory, from a patient treated with antithyroid drugs. The clonotype was recovered from a female donor with Graves disease. CDR3 in DNA: TGTGCCAGCAGGGCGGGACAGGGGGCTGGCTACACCTTC. It encodes CASRAGQGAGYTF.